This TCR beta chain appears in the sequencing data of a study of blood T cells in healthy people across ages. CDR3 size: 16 residues. Deletions cut 0 bases from V and 8 bases from J, with 18 bases between. Looked up from germline, CDR1 is SGHRS and CDR2 is YFSETQ. This clonotype was picked up a small number of times. Next came a second PCR, run for roughly 7 to 12 cycles, which used a sample-barcoded 5' primer along with a J-beta primer mix. TCRdb processed the 5' RACE reads anew with MiXCR; each CDR3 protein has one entry. The table has 1.5 million to 2 million distinct CDR3 sequences, about 35% seen once. With each sample, at least 5 micrograms of total RNA were extracted.

V usage is TRBV5-1 and J usage is TRBJ2-1, with a possible D match to TRBD2 (7 bases). The receptor was isolated from a woman between 25 and 40 years old in good health. Sequencing was done on a sample of blood. The CDR3 nucleotides are TGCGCCAGCAGCTTGGAGGGGGGGAGTTGGTACGATGAGCAGTTCTTC. Translated: CASSLEGGSWYDEQFF.